One and the same sample provided the 11 T cell receptor beta chains below, sequenced in a study of cytomegalovirus exposure and HLA in healthy donors. Clones were sequenced by immunoSEQ multiplex PCR, and TCRdb holds only the in-frame ones, with some missing. This sample has 200,000 to 250,000 clones, with approximately 88% found just once. The sequenced sample was PBMCs. These receptors originate from a woman younger than 45 in good health and CMV-seropositive.

This chain joins TRBV6-1 and TRBJ1-5; no firm D call. The V end was cut by 2 bases, the J end by 2 bases, with 10 bases between. Germline assignment: CDR1 MNHNS and CDR2 SASEGT. The CDR3 consists of 15 residues. The CDR3 DNA reads TGTGCCAGCAGTGAATTTCCGACCGGCAATCAGCCCCAGCATTTT. Residues: CASSEFPTGNQPQHF.

This chain joins TRBV27 and TRBJ1-1; 9 bases are a match to TRBD1. Germline trimming cut 0 bases from V and 7 bases from J; bases unmatched to any gene: 6. The CDR3 is 15 residues long. CDR1 and CDR2 (germline): MNHEY, SMNVEV (reference sequence). CDR3 sequence reads: CASSLSLGQGLEAFF. The CDR3 DNA reads as TGTGCCAGCAGTTTATCGTTAGGACAGGGGCTTGAAGCTTTCTTT.

CDR3 sequence reads: CASSLGAPGHTDTQYF. The DNA for the CDR3 is TGCGCCAGCAGCTTGGGGGCCCCCGGTCACACAGATACGCAGTATTTT. The genes are TRBV5-1 and TRBJ2-3; D remains ambiguous. The germline V and J ends were trimmed by 0 bases and 2 bases, with 13 bases remaining between them. Germline V gene sequence: CDR1 SGHRS, CDR2 YFSETQ. The CDR3 runs to 16 residues.

The rearrangement uses TRBV29-1 and TRBJ2-7; 14 positions match TRBD2. CDR3 length: 15 residues. V shed 8 bases and J 7 bases; nucleotides not matched to a gene: 13. The germline gives CDR1 SQVTM, CDR2 ANQGSEA. CDR3 in DNA: TGCAGCCCCAGATATGGGACTAGCGGGAGTGGGGAGCAGTACTTC. Residues: CSPRYGTSGSGEQYF.

This clone was seen more than once but under ten times. The chain has TRBV6-5 and TRBJ2-1; 11 positions match TRBD2. The germline V gene encodes CDR1 MNHEY and CDR2 SVGAGI. The J segment lost 3 bases and the V segment lost 6 bases, leaving 4 bases of the junction unmatched. CDR3 length equals 15 residues. CDR3 coding DNA: TGTGCCAGCAGGCAAGGGACTAGCGGCTACAATGAGCAGTTCTTC. Its protein product is CASRQGTSGYNEQFF.

The chain carries TRBV19 and TRBJ1-5; D ambiguous. V was clipped by 7 bases and J by 3 bases, with 13 bases between them. This CDR3 has 14 residues. Germline-derived CDR1 and CDR2 are LNHDA and SQIVND (reference sequence). The CDR3 is CASNSNIYNQPQHF. The CDR3 nucleotides are TGTGCCAGTAATAGTAACATTTACAATCAGCCCCAGCATTTT.

This sequence joins TRBV5-6 and TRBJ2-4; tentatively, D is TRBD2 (6 bases). The CDR3 totals 16 residues. CDR1 SGHDT and CDR2 YYEEEE come from the germline V gene. The V end lost 4 bases, the J end lost 7 bases, and 21 bases lay between the germline ends. CDR3 protein: CASSRGGWINANIQYF. DNA of the CDR3: TGTGCCAGCAGCCGTGGGGGGTGGATTAATGCGAACATTCAGTACTTC.

V and J are TRBV5-1 and TRBJ2-2; the match to TRBD2 covers 7 bases. V was clipped by 7 bases and J by 9 bases; unmatched bases: 15. The germline V gene has CDR1 SGHRS and CDR2 YFSETQ. This CDR3 is 15 amino acids long. CDR3 sequence (DNA): TGCGCCAGCGGTCCTAGCGGAGGGGCCCGTAGGGAGCTGTTTTTT. This translates into CASGPSGGARRELFF.

The rearrangement joins TRBV29-1 to TRBJ2-1; D gene uncertain. The CDR3 length is 9 residues. V was pared by 2 bases and J by 8 bases, with 1 base between. In germline, CDR1 is SQVTM, CDR2 ANQGSEA. The CDR3 loop is CSVEYEQFF. As DNA, the CDR3 is TGCAGCGTTGAATATGAGCAGTTCTTC.

The chain has TRBV30 and TRBJ1-3; TRBD1 might be the D (6 bases). CDR1 is GTSNPN and CDR2 is SVGIG in the germline V gene (reference sequence). The CDR3 has 15 residues. Deletions cut 1 base from V and 1 base from J, with 11 bases between. CDR3 in amino acids: CAWSGGQLSGNTIYF. The CDR3 nucleotides read TGTGCCTGGAGTGGCGGACAGCTTTCTGGAAACACCATATATTTT.

J is TRBJ2-1 and V is TRBV9; TRBD2 aligns across 13 bases. Per the germline V gene, CDR1 is SGDLS and CDR2 is YYNGEE. Trimming at V came to 3 bases and at J to 0 bases, leaving 3 bases not matched to a gene. The CDR3 covers 17 residues. CDR3 sequence reads: CASSGTSGSDSYNEQFF. CDR3 sequence (DNA): TGTGCCAGCAGCGGGACTAGCGGGAGTGACTCCTACAATGAGCAGTTCTTC.